This T cell receptor (beta chain) originates from a study of human T cells and chemical hapten exposure. V was shortened by 5 bases and J by 3 bases, with 16 bases between the two germline ends. The CDR3 loop spans 15 amino acids. The germline gives CDR1 SGHRS, CDR2 YFSETQ. Sample time point: patch test 1, 2 weeks after DPC sensitization. Treatment in this sample: therapeutic diphenylcyclopropenone sensitization with weekly scalp DPC. Alopecia patients deemed DPC-suitable, aged 18 to 70, excluding pregnancy. This clonotype came up a few times. Its antigen is unknown. Study-level findings and limits: Donors' alopecia may make their immune response differ from healthy people's.

In TCRdb, the RACE reads were re-called with MiXCR into one record per CDR3 protein. The data hold 50,000 or so distinct CDR3 sequences, with about 9% observed a single time. The clonotype comes from a woman between 50 and 59 years old with alopecia areata. Some clones in this sample may be carry-over from other donors' samples. This material consisted of whole blood, taken in connection with sensitization to the hapten diphenylcyclopropenone (DPC). J is TRBJ2-3 and V is TRBV5-1, with D possibly called TRBD1 or TRBD2 (7 bases each). CDR3 sequence (DNA): TGCGCCAGCAGTCTTAGACAGGGAGGGACAGATACGCAGTATTTT. Its translation is CASSLRQGGTDTQYF.